This T cell receptor (beta chain) was captured in a study of T cell responses to AZD1222 COVID-19 vaccine listed by TCRdb under 2021. The study in broad terms: AZD1222 recipients whose second dose came at about 4 weeks and those whose second dose came at about 12 weeks were combined into one group, since spike-specific TCR depth and breadth did not differ between the two schedules. Trial participants were enrolled by age into 18-55, 56-69 and 70-plus year subgroups, with 148, 28 and 57 TCR-sequenced participants respectively. TCR sequencing was performed for 230 to 250 trial participants, of whom 207 were given two doses of AZD1222 and some 26 were given two doses of MenACWY control vaccine.

The CDR3 regions of human TCRbeta chains were analyzed by immunosequencing. In the paper's pipeline: TCRs in the repertoires were matched against a reference library of SARS-CoV-2-specific TCRs that had been generated with the MIRA antigen-specificity platform. Breadth meant the fraction of unique TCRs that were SARS-CoV-2-associated, whereas depth meant the fraction of total T cells that were SARS-CoV-2-associated. Each spike-specific TCR was assigned to its reactive spike region and to a CD4 or CD8 class using the MIRA data. Log10-transformed breadth and depth values were compared by one-way ANOVA with Sidak's multiple comparisons tests. TCRdb stores this immuneACCESS table with in-frame sequences only. Part of the clones is absent; in the studies checked, under half of the shortfall reflects unresolved V genes, and no reason is known for the rest. The V and J calls and clone size come from that table; D and trimming were worked out from the DNA. The sample table holds some 150,000 clones, of which about 87% were seen once. The ten most abundant clones make up less than 15% of the sample.

The CDR3 holds 15 amino acids from the cysteine to the phenylalanine. Solely the CDR3 DNA is kept, with 45 bases framed from the first base. V loses 0 bases, J loses 4 bases, and the germline ends lie 12 bases apart. As encoded in the germline V gene, CDR1 is MGHRA while CDR2 is YSYEKL. What the research found in general, with its limitations: The whole spike protein was spanned by vaccine-associated CD4 TCRs, and dominant responses were seen in regions 160-218 and 743-854. In the small 56-69-year group, the increase in depth fell short of significance, most likely because of low power. Because no samples from the day 14 peak response were available, repertoires could be characterized only after the peak T cell response. After two AZD1222 doses, both the breadth and the depth of spike-specific TCRs were significantly higher than at day 0 and than in MenACWY recipients. Only 5 to 7 AZD1222 recipients were SARS-CoV-2 seropositive at baseline, limiting conclusions about previously exposed vaccinees. Participants were mostly white British and included more females than males, and it was suggested by the authors that clonal diversity may have been underestimated. Reportedly, close to half of the unique spike-specific TCRs recognized epitopes lying outside the regions that are mutated in the B.1.351 and B.1.1.7 variants.

Note on this clone: Its target antigen remains unknown. Base quality data are lacking; no much larger clone is found one base away.

The time point tag for this specimen amounts to: baseline before first vaccination. Vaccinee samples were obtained from the UK trials COV001 and COV002, which included a single-blind randomized controlled phase 2/3 trial of AZD1222 (ChAdOx1 nCoV-19) in healthy adults. Trial participant PBMC samples were collected at day 0 and day 28 after the second dose for TCRbeta chain sequencing. The sequence is built from TRBV4-1 and TRBJ1-2, with no confidently assigned D gene. The clonotype comes from an adult in good health. Sequenced material: peripheral blood, taken on day 0 of AZD1222 vaccination. The CDR3 corresponds to CASSQEPGDFYGYTF. The sequence in DNA is TGCGCCAGCAGCCAAGAACCCGGTGACTTCTATGGCTACACCTTC.